This T cell receptor (beta chain) was sequenced in a study of T cells in Graves' hyperthyroidism and ophthalmopathy. General study findings and limits: Ophthalmopathy got predicted by the model a median roughly six months before its onset.

Amplification targeted TCR beta CDR3 regions from RNA transcripts. HTBI primers were used for first-round RT-PCR of the TCR CDR3. One entry per CDR3 protein results from TCRdb running MiXCR on the multiplex PCR reads. The sample has approximately 720,000 distinct CDR3 sequences; around 20% are singletons. V lost 6 bases to trimming and J lost 9 bases, with 9 bases between them. The CDR3 spans 11 residues. Germline CDR1 and CDR2: LGHDT and YNNKEL (reference sequence). Hyperthyroidism had been newly diagnosed in patients aged 18 to 65, and its duration was under 2 months. Clinical symptoms, serum thyroxine and TRAb, thyroid ultrasound and orbital computed tomography together formed the diagnostic basis. About this clonotype: Its antigen is not known.

This clonotype originated in a woman aged 45-59 years with Graves' hyperthyroidism that later progressed to Graves' ophthalmopathy. Sequenced material: blood. The chain employs TRBV3-1 and TRBJ1-5; no clear D gene. As DNA, the CDR3 is TGTGCCAGCAGTTCTGGTCGGCCCCAGCATTTT. Encoded protein: CASSSGRPQHF.